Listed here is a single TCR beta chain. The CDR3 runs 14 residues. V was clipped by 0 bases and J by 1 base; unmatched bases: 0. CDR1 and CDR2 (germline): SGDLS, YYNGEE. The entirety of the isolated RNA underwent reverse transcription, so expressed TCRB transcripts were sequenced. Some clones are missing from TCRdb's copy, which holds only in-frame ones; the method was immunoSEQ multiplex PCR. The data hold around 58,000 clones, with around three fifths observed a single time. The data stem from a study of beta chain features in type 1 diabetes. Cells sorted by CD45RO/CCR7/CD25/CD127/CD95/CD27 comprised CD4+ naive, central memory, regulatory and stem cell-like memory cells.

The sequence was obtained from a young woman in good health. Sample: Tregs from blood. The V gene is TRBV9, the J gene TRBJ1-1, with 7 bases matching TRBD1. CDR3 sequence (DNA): TGTGCCAGCAGCGTAGAGGGGGCGAACACTGAAGCTTTCTTT. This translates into CASSVEGANTEAFF.